These 5 T cell receptor beta chains came from one sample sequenced in a study of blood T cell repertoires in COVID-19 (dated by TCRdb to 2018 to 2021). Libraries were made using the immunoSEQ multiplex PCR assay. The immuneACCESS repertoire file appears here via TCRdb, limited to in-frame rearrangements. These files lack a portion of the clones; in checked studies, under half of the deficit traces to unresolved V genes, and the cause of the others is not known. The sample table lists 95,000 to 150,000 clones, about three quarters of them with a count of one. Roughly 2% of the sample belongs to the ten largest clones. Sequencing input: peripheral blood. The receptors were sampled from a woman aged 70 to 79 with acute or convalescent COVID-19.

This clone was picked up a small number of times. V gene TRBV30 combines with J gene TRBJ2-7; D is uncertain. The CDR3 is 17 residues long. V was shortened by 0 bases and J by 0 bases, with 18 bases between the two germline ends. Per germline, CDR1 GTSNPN and CDR2 SVGIG (reference sequence). The CDR3 protein is CAWSVARKRIYSYEQYF. For the CDR3, the DNA is TGTGCCTGGAGTGTAGCTAGGAAAAGGATCTACTCCTACGAGCAGTACTTC.

This rearrangement joins TRBV28 to TRBJ2-3; 7 positions agree with TRBD2. Germline-derived CDR1 and CDR2 are MDHEN and SYDVKM. J was trimmed by 1 base and V by 2 bases; bases with no gene match: 3. The CDR3 sequence is 15 residues long. CDR3 nucleotides: TGTGCCAGCAGTTTAGGCGGGAGCGGCACAGATACGCAGTATTTT. It yields the protein CASSLGGSGTDTQYF.

This clone was found a few times. This chain joins TRBV5-6 and TRBJ2-7; 7 bases align to TRBD1. Germline assignment: CDR1 SGHDT and CDR2 YYEEEE. This CDR3 region has 17 residues. V trimming: 4 bases; J trimming: 0 bases; junction bases outside the gene matches: 13. CDR3 protein: CASSPPYPTGSSYEQYF. CDR3 sequence (DNA): TGTGCCAGCAGCCCTCCTTACCCGACAGGGAGCTCCTACGAGCAGTACTTC.

A few counts support this clone. The J gene is TRBJ2-3, the V gene TRBV11-3; D is ambiguous. Germline lookup yields CDR1 SGHNT and CDR2 YENEEA. The V and J ends lost 8 bases and 4 bases respectively, with 10 bases between them. The CDR3 has 12 amino acids. The CDR3 DNA reads TGTGCCAGCGTTCCCCAGTCAGATACGCAGTATTTT. Translation: CASVPQSDTQYF.

This clone was seen just once. The chain carries TRBV7-3 and TRBJ2-2; D perhaps matches TRBD1 (5 bases). V shed 1 base and J shed 1 base, with 10 bases lying between them. CDR1 and CDR2 from the germline V gene are SGHTA and FQGTGA. The CDR3 is made up of 16 amino acids. CDR3 sequence reads: CASSLSGQGNTGELFF. CDR3 coding DNA: TGTGCCAGCAGCTTAAGTGGTCAGGGGAACACCGGGGAGCTGTTTTTT.